This TCR beta chain was identified during a study of blood T cell repertoires in COVID-19 (TCRdb year 2020). Looking at the study overall: The collaborator samples originated in the United States, Italy and Spain and spanned the acute and convalescent phases of COVID-19. Deeply sampled blood TCRbeta repertoires from subjects exposed to, actively infected with, or recovered from COVID-19 were included in the dataset. A freely available public database, intended as a resource for researchers studying the immune response to SARS-CoV-2, is where the repertoires were released. Where available, HLA class I and class II types were obtained from metadata supplied by the sample provider rather than from assay-based typing. The samples were drawn from the first 160 participants of the ongoing ImmuneRACE study and from some 1,300 subjects provided by 6 global collaborators. The prospective study material was composed of cDNA or gDNA derived from T cells, B-cell-depleted T cells, or PBMCs. Sample metadata almost always included a de-identified subject ID, COVID-19 status, age in years and sex.

The paper as a whole reports these results and caveats: How much clinical and demographic metadata was included differed by source and by participant, and the metadata was provided uncurated.

TCRbeta CDR3 regions were amplified from genomic DNA using the immunoSEQ Assay, a bias-controlled multiplex PCR. For the original study's pipeline: The number of nucleated cells in each sample was estimated from the amplification of reference gene primers within the assay. Sequence reads were collapsed and filtered to measure the absolute abundance of every unique TCRbeta CDR3 rearrangement. For each sample, productive Simpson clonality was calculated by taking the square root of Simpson's diversity index across productive rearrangements. The table comes from immuneACCESS by way of TCRdb, which keeps in-frame sequences with V and J called. Part of the clones is missing from these tables; in studies checked, under half for an unresolved V gene and the rest for unknown reasons. V and J calls and clone size come straight from that table; D and trimming were deduced from the DNA. The sample records roughly 360,000 clones, 70% to 90% of which are singletons. Together, the top ten hold approximately 1% of the sample.

From a lookup of the germline V gene, CDR1 and CDR2 are SGHTA and FQGNSA. From V the trimming removes 5 bases and from J it removes 7 bases, while the gene matches leave 8 bases of the junction unaccounted for. The CDR3 measures 14 amino acids from cysteine to phenylalanine. The retained sequence is limited to the CDR3, 42 bases, with the frame set at the first base. Participants in the prospective study were enrolled through a virtual design, were aged roughly 18 to 90 years, and lived in about two dozen United States geographic areas. In the prospective study, cohorts were assigned on the basis of participant-reported clinical history obtained from a screening survey and a study questionnaire. In the prospective study, whole blood, serum and a nasopharyngeal or oropharyngeal swab were collected from each participant by mobile phlebotomists. Prospective study participants could optionally give additional blood draws and questionnaires over a roughly 2-month period. Before DNA extraction, prospective study blood samples were shipped either frozen or at room temperature.

Of note for this clone: No cognate antigen has been identified for it. No base qualities exist here, and no much larger clone lies one base off it.

This clonotype was obtained from a young woman with acute COVID-19. The material sequenced was PBMCs or T cells enriched from blood (not recorded which). The receptor chain draws on TRBV7-2 and TRBJ1-2; TRBD1 fits 9 bases in the junction. At the DNA level, the sequence is TGTGCCAGCAGCCCGCGGACAGGGGAAGGTGGCTACACCTTC. Protein translation: CASSPRTGEGGYTF.